These 8 T cell receptor beta chains were sequenced from one sample in a study of CD8 T cell repertoires and HIV-1 epitope variants. Generated by immunoSEQ multiplex PCR, the TCRdb table keeps only in-frame clones and is missing some. This table holds approximately 90,000 clones, almost 75% found once. Sequencing used uncultured baseline CD8+ T cells from peripheral blood mononuclear cells (PBMCs). These TCRs come from a male donor with HIV.

The V and J genes are TRBV6-1 and TRBJ2-7; 9 bases are a match to TRBD1. With V trimmed by 6 bases and J by 1 base, 4 bases remained unmatched. The CDR3 contains 14 residues. CDR1 and CDR2 (germline): MNHNS, SASEGT. The CDR3 region has the DNA TGTGCCAGCAGGATGGACAGGGGTTCCTACGAGCAGTACTTC. This gives the protein CASRMDRGSYEQYF.

The V call is TRBV4-1, the J call TRBJ2-2; maybe TRBD2 (5 bases). Germline-derived CDR1 and CDR2 are MGHRA and YSYEKL. V lost 0 bases, J lost 0 bases, and 11 bases lay in between. The CDR3 length is 17 residues. CDR3 amino acids: CASSQDHSGANTGELFF. The CDR3 coding sequence is TGCGCCAGCAGCCAAGATCACTCCGGGGCGAACACCGGGGAGCTGTTTTTT.

J is TRBJ2-7 and V is TRBV9, with D uncertain. This CDR3 is 15 amino acids long. V dropped 0 bases and J dropped 2 bases, with 12 bases sitting between them. Germline V CDR1 and CDR2: SGDLS, YYNGEE. The CDR3 DNA sequence: TGTGCCAGCAGCGTAGGTGGGTTAATAGCCTACGAGCAGTACTTC. This codes for CASSVGGLIAYEQYF.

The chain couples TRBV6-6 to TRBJ1-5; 8 nucleotides line up with TRBD1. Germline V gene data show CDR1 as MNHNY and CDR2 as SVGAGI (reference sequence). The CDR3 has 15 residues. J was trimmed by 4 bases and V by 5 bases; bases with no gene match: 7. CDR3 in DNA: TGTGCCAGCAGTCCCGACAGGGGTCTAAATCAGCCCCAGCATTTT. Residues: CASSPDRGLNQPQHF.

This clone has only a few counts. The chain employs TRBV7-9 and TRBJ1-6; TRBD1 is a possible D gene (6 bases). V lost 5 bases and J 5 bases, leaving 13 bases between the germline ends. This CDR3 comprises 15 residues. Germline V lookup: CDR1 SEHNR, CDR2 FQNEAQ (reference sequence). This chain's CDR3 is CASSPQGGNNSPLHF. As DNA, the CDR3 is TGTGCCAGCAGCCCACAGGGTGGAAATAATTCACCCCTCCACTTT.

This rearrangement joins TRBV7-9 to TRBJ1-3; D is uncertain. Germline V lookup: CDR1 SEHNR, CDR2 FQNEAQ (reference sequence). CDR3 length equals 13 residues. V lost 5 bases and J 4 bases, leaving 9 bases between the germline ends. CDR3: CASSPQWGNTIYF. DNA for the CDR3: TGTGCCAGCAGCCCCCAGTGGGGAAACACCATATATTTT.

The chain joins TRBV27 to TRBJ1-2; perhaps TRBD1 as D (5 bases). The length of the CDR3 is 16 residues. V lost 6 bases to trimming and J lost 2 bases, with 19 bases between them. Looked up from germline, CDR1 is MNHEY and CDR2 is SMNVEV (reference sequence). The CDR3 is CASSSERRTINYGYTF. Here the CDR3 DNA reads TGTGCCAGCAGCTCAGAAAGGCGGACAATCAACTATGGCTACACCTTC.

This chain connects TRBV15 to TRBJ1-2, with 7 nucleotides matching TRBD1. The CDR3 is 14 residues long. The junction had 3 bases not matched to a gene; V was cut back by 5 bases and J by 0 bases. From germline, CDR1 is LNHNV and CDR2 YYDKDF (reference sequence). DNA of the CDR3: TGTGCCACCAGCCGGGACAGAGCTAACTATGGCTACACCTTC. Its protein is CATSRDRANYGYTF.